This entry concerns a single TCR beta chain. 13 Jbeta primers and 60 Vbeta primers were used for the PCR. Generated by immunoSEQ multiplex PCR, the TCRdb table keeps only in-frame clones and is missing some. The data contain around 64,000 clones, about nine tenths of them singletons. These data belong to a study of cytomegalovirus exposure and HLA in healthy donors. Germline V CDR1 and CDR2: KGHSH, LQKENI. Trimming left V 3 bases short and J 1 base short, with 13 bases between. The CDR3 has 16 residues. The chain recombines TRBV18 with TRBJ1-5; D remains unclear. This receptor was taken from a woman aged 25 to 45 in good health and CMV-seronegative. The source material was PBMCs. This CDR3 is CASSPGSPQSNQPQHF. Written as DNA, the CDR3 is TGTGCCAGCTCACCCGGTAGCCCGCAGAGCAATCAGCCCCAGCATTTT.